The T cell receptor (beta chain) under discussion was sequenced for a study of a mutant IDH1 vaccine in newly diagnosed glioma (dated by TCRdb to the early 2020s). The study in broad terms: Vaccination was initiated 4-6 weeks after radiotherapy alone, or concurrently with temozolomide cycles in the chemotherapy-containing groups. Of the roughly 34 treated patients, 62.5% were male and approximately 38% were female, and the mean age was 40.4 years. Prior to enrollment, patients had been given standard therapy consisting of radiotherapy alone, temozolomide alone, or radiochemotherapy with temozolomide, with the combination given to most patients. The week-35 safety follow-up took place at visit V12, and the week-47 end of study took place at visit V13. Peripheral blood was drawn at six visits: V03 (baseline), V05, V07, V10, V12 and V13. Longitudinal TCRB deep sequencing was performed for around 23 treated patients wherever samples were available for exploratory analyses.

Library generation was performed with the immunoSEQ multiplex PCR assay. Rearranged TCR beta chain sequences were amplified with the hsTCRB Kit following the manufacturer's protocol. An Illumina MiSeq was used to sequence the TCRB libraries. Processing in the source paper ran as follows. The kit vendor's proprietary platform handled demultiplexing, trimming and gene mapping. TCRdb mirrors the immuneACCESS table, restricted to in-frame sequences. Some clones are absent from its copies; in checked studies, under half trace to an unresolved V gene, and the reason for the others is unknown. The D gene and trimming were derived from the DNA, and the V and J assignments and clone size from that table. Present in this sample are over 60,000 clones, 81% of which were seen just once. The top ten constitute 5.4% of the sample. Reading the label with the study, this specimen's time point is: week 35, safety follow-up. Each vaccine dose was 300 ug of a 20-mer mutant IDH1 peptide in Montanide, given subcutaneously with topical imiquimod. Patients were given eight vaccinations, in weeks 1, 3, 5, 7, 11, 15, 19 and 23, which matched visits V03 through V10. Newly diagnosed WHO grade 3 or 4 IDH1-mutant astrocytomas showing loss of nuclear ATRX were present in the donors. The samples were drawn from NOA16, a multicentre, single-arm, open-label phase I trial in Germany that tested a mutant IDH1 peptide vaccine in humans for the first time. Genomic DNA for TCRB sequencing was isolated from EDTA blood with the DNeasy Blood and Tissue Kit.

Trimming takes 6 bases from V and 0 bases from J, and the germline ends sit 6 bases apart. Looking up the germline V gene yields CDR1 MNHNS and CDR2 SASEGT. From the cysteine through the phenylalanine, the CDR3 covers 14 amino acids. Only CDR3 DNA is held: 42 bases, read in frame from base 1. Beyond this particular receptor, the publication reports: Selection of PBMC samples for TCRB deep sequencing was based on availability. Immune responses induced by the vaccine were seen in around 93% of patients across multiple MHC alleles. Changes in the top peripheral T cell clonotypes picked up by TCRB sequencing did not appear to be linked to pseudoprogression. It was noted by the authors that analyses of patient blood samples could not be reproduced owing to sample limitations.

Details on this clone: It lacks a known antigen. No base quality information exists; no much larger clone differs at one position.

The chain joins TRBV6-1 to TRBJ2-6; the D gene may be TRBD1 or TRBD2, since each aligns over 5 bases. This TCR came from a man aged 40-50 years with glioma. The material was PBMCs, obtained from a glioma patient whose treatment included an IDH1 peptide vaccine. CDR3 protein: CASRGDSGANVLTF. Read as DNA, the sequence is TGTGCCAGCAGGGGGGACTCTGGGGCCAACGTCCTGACTTTC.